These T cell receptor beta chains were read from a single sample in a study of cytomegalovirus exposure and HLA in healthy donors. Clones were read by immunoSEQ multiplex PCR, and TCRdb kept only the in-frame ones, dropping some. The top ten hold about 1.3% of the sample, which has under 200,000 clones, around 74% seen once. Sequencing was carried out using PBMCs. All receptors derive from a man aged 18 to 35 in good health and CMV-seronegative. Each CDR3 is given with its conserved first and last residue. D genes are given only for firm matches. Clone size is stated in some rows and not others, as once, few, many or a class when expanded.

j_gene,v_gene,abundance,d_gene,CDR3aa,CDR3nt
TRBJ2-7,TRBV5-1,NA,TRBD2,CASTLTSGSSYEQYF,TGCGCCAGCACCCTGACTAGCGGGTCTTCCTACGAGCAGTACTTC
TRBJ2-3,TRBV29-1,NA,NA,CSVSTVTDTQYF,TGCAGCGTCTCGACAGTTACAGATACGCAGTATTTT
TRBJ1-5,TRBV5-6,few,NA,CASRPGLGEPQHF,TGTGCCAGCCGACCAGGACTAGGTGAGCCCCAGCATTTT
TRBJ2-3,TRBV5-4,NA,TRBD2,CASSQLAGGSDTQYF,TGTGCCAGCAGCCAACTAGCGGGAGGGTCAGATACGCAGTATTTT
TRBJ1-5,TRBV2,NA,NA,CASANYRGNQPQHF,TGTGCCAGCGCCAACTACAGGGGCAATCAGCCCCAGCATTTT
TRBJ2-1,TRBV10-3,NA,TRBD2,CAIRKTSGADNEQFF,TGTGCCATCAGGAAGACTAGCGGGGCCGACAATGAGCAGTTCTTC
TRBJ1-2,TRBV12-2,NA,NA,CASRLGLGQGYGYTF,TGTGCAAGTCGCTTAGGCCTCGGACAGGGCTATGGCTACACCTTC
TRBJ1-6,TRBV4-1,few,NA,CASSQDPGGGASPLHF,TGCGCCAGCAGCCAAGACCCTGGCGGGGGAGCTTCACCCCTCCACTTT
TRBJ2-5,TRBV4-3,NA,NA,CASSRQLRGRETQYF,TGCGCCAGCAGCCGCCAGCTCCGGGGTCGGGAGACCCAGTACTTC
TRBJ2-7,TRBV6-5,NA,NA,CASRLDYEQYF,TGTGCCAGCAGACTCGATTACGAGCAGTACTTC